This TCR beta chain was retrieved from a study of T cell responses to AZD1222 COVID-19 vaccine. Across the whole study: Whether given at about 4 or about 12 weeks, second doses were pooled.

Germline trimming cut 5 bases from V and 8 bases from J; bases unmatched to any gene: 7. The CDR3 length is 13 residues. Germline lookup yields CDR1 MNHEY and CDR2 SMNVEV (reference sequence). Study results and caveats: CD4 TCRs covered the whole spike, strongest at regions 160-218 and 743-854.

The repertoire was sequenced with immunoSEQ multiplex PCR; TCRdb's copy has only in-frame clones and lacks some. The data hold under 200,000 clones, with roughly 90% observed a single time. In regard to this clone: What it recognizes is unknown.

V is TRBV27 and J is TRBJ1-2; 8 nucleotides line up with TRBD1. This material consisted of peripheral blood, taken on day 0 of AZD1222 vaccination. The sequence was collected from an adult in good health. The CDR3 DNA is TGTGCCAGCAGTCATCGACAGGGGAAAGGCTACACCTTC. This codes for CASSHRQGKGYTF.